These 3 T cell receptor beta chains were sequenced from one sample in a study of CD8+ T cells in alopecia areata. The treatment denotes: oral pan-JAK inhibitor, 5-10 mg twice daily. Reverse transcribed after extraction, RNA yielded cDNA as the sequencing template. Only in-frame clones appear in the TCRdb table, and some are missing; sequencing was by immunoSEQ multiplex PCR. The sample consists of 150,000 to 200,000 clones, roughly 63% of them appearing once. The sequenced sample was CD4+ T cells sorted from blood, obtained between weeks 55 and 65, from a patient treated with tofacitinib. The receptors shown here come from a human donor with alopecia areata.

The chain joins TRBV30 to TRBJ2-7, with D possibly matching TRBD1 (5 bases). Germline V CDR1 and CDR2: GTSNPN, SVGIG (reference sequence). The CDR3 contains 11 residues. The V and J ends lost 6 bases and 3 bases respectively, with 9 bases between them. In DNA form, the CDR3 reads TGTGCCTGTACAGGTTACTACGAGCAGTACTTC. It codes for CACTGYYEQYF. Full variable domain (outside the CDR3, taken from reference TRBV30 and TRBJ2-7): SQTIHQWPATLVQPVGSPLSLECTVEGTSNPNLYWYRQAAGRGLQLLFYSVGIGQISSEVPQNLSASRPQDRQFILSSKKLLLSDSGFYLCACTGYYEQYFGPGTRLTVT.

This clone was found a few times. The gene calls are TRBV5-1 and TRBJ2-2, with 7 bases matching TRBD1. Unmatched junction bases numbered 11, after V lost 5 bases and J lost 7 bases. This CDR3 has 15 amino acids. Germline CDR1 and CDR2: SGHRS and YFSETQ. CDR3 sequence: CASRSGQPPGGELFF. CDR3 DNA: TGCGCCAGCAGGTCGGGACAGCCCCCAGGCGGGGAGCTGTTTTTT.

The chain recombines TRBV5-1 with TRBJ2-3, with no clear D. V gave up 0 bases and J gave up 1 base, with 15 bases separating them. CDR1 and CDR2 from the germline V gene are SGHRS and YFSETQ. The CDR3 is 17 residues long. CDR3 sequence (DNA): TGCGCCAGCAGCTTGGCTCCCGCCGCAGGCCGCACAGATACGCAGTATTTT. This encodes CASSLAPAAGRTDTQYF.